This T cell receptor (beta chain) was captured by sequencing in a study of T-cell reconstitution after alpha-beta-depleted transplantation in children. Construction of the TCRbeta library involved unique molecular identifiers. Each CDR3 protein gets one entry after TCRdb re-called the PCR reads with MiXCR. The sample shows hundreds of thousands of distinct CDR3 sequences, 13% of them seen only once. This clonotype showed up many times. Its antigen is not known. Study-wide points: Surviving recipient T cells and thymic progenitors produced the high day-60 TCRbeta diversity seen in some patients. Expanded graft clones numbering several hundred reportedly gave rise to alpha-beta T cells about two months after transplant. Hyperexpanded clones declined; after one year, newly produced T cells mostly supplied diversity.

Trimming at V came to 8 bases and at J to 10 bases, leaving 8 bases not matched to a gene. The germline V gene has CDR1 DFQATT and CDR2 SNEGSKA (reference sequence). The CDR3 runs to 12 residues. This TCR derives from a male patient under 18 who had a stem cell transplant for acute myeloid leukemia, so the T cells may come from the graft donor. The J gene is TRBJ2-1, the V gene TRBV20-1; 10 bases map to TRBD2. The starting material was PBMCs, mostly from graft donor cells, obtained 360 days after TCRalphabeta/CD19-depleted stem cell transplant. The CDR3 region has the DNA TGCAGTCTCAGCGGGAGGGAGGGCGAGCAGTTCTTC. Its translation: CSLSGREGEQFF.